This TCR beta chain originates from a study of resident and recirculating memory T cells in vitiligo. Generated by immunoSEQ multiplex PCR, the TCRdb table keeps only in-frame clones and is missing some. The repertoire holds roughly 80,000 clones, with approximately 90% as singletons. The CDR3 is 15 residues long. The V gene lost 1 base and the J gene lost 6 bases, with 14 bases spanning the gap. Germline values: CDR1 SGHTA, CDR2 FQGTGA. This receptor was identified in a male donor with vitiligo. This chain connects TRBV7-3 to TRBJ2-3; D might be TRBD2 (6 bases). Sequenced sample: blood. The CDR3 DNA sequence: TGTGCCAGCAGCTTAAGGTGGACGGGGGAGGATACGCAGTATTTT. This codes for CASSLRWTGEDTQYF.